The clone carrying this T cell receptor beta chain occurred a few times. Authors' analysis steps: Amplified reference gene primers provided the basis for estimating nucleated cell counts. Profiling relied on immunoSEQ multiplex PCR, and the TCRdb table lists in-frame clones only, not all of them. D and trimming come from the DNA, and the V and J calls and clone size come from that table. The table has about 260,000 clones, 87% seen once. This sample is part of a study of blood T cell repertoires in COVID-19. Study-level information: Sites across the United States, Italy and Spain contributed samples from acute and convalescent COVID-19. PBMCs, B-cell-depleted T cells, or T cells were the source of the cDNA or gDNA that made up the material.

This CDR3 spans 13 amino acids. The germline V and J ends were trimmed by 5 bases and 8 bases, with 13 bases remaining between them. Germline CDR1 is SGHAT and CDR2 is FQNNGV. The chain uses TRBV11-2 and TRBJ2-1, with a possible D match to TRBD1 (6 bases). Material for sequencing was peripheral blood. The receptor comes from a woman between 45 and 60 years old who had recovered from COVID-19. CDR3 coding DNA: TGTGCCAGCAGCCCCCCAGGGGTTTATGAGCAGTTCTTC. This translates into CASSPPGVYEQFF. The full variable domain, with the rest looked up from reference TRBV11-2 and TRBJ2-1, is EAGVAQSPRYKIIEKRQSVAFWCNPISGHATLYWYQQILGQGPKLLIQFQNNGVVDDSQLPKDRFSAERLKGVDSTLKIQPAKLEDSAVYLCASSPPGVYEQFFGPGTRLTVL.